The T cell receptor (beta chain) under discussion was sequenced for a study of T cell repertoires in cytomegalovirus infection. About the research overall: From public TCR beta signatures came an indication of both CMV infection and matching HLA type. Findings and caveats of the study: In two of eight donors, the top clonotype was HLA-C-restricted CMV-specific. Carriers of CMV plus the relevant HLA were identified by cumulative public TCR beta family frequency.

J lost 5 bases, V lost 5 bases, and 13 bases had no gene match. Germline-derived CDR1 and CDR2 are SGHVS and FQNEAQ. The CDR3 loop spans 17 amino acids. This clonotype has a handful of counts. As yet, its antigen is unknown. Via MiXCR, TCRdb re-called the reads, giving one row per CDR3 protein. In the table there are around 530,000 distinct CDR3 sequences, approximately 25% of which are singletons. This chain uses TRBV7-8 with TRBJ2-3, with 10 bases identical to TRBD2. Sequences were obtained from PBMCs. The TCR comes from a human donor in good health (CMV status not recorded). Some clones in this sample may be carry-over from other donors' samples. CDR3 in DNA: TGTGCCAGCAGCGTCCTGAAGGGACTAGCGACTGGAGATACGCAGTATTTT. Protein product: CASSVLKGLATGDTQYF.